This TCR beta chain is from a study of neoadjuvant anti-PD-1 for oral cavity cancer. Across the study: Nivolumab at 3 mg/kg was mostly given biweekly, three to four doses, pre-surgery.

Blood libraries mostly used 400 to 500 ng genomic DNA, six replicates each. The assay was immunoSEQ multiplex PCR, and TCRdb's table has in-frame clones only and misses some. The sample has 8,000 to 10,000 clones; around 60% are singletons. Regarding time point: after neoadjuvant nivolumab, at surgical resection. These oral cavity squamous cell carcinomas were HPV-negative and locally advanced. Losses at the gene ends were 7 bases for V and 6 bases for J; bases not matched to a gene: 8. From germline, CDR1 is LNHDA and CDR2 SQIVND (reference sequence). CDR3 length equals 15 residues. Material: PBMCs, obtained after nivolumab (anti-PD-1) treatment. The chain uses TRBV19 and TRBJ2-2; TRBD1 matches 10 bases. The TCR originated in a person between 40 and 85 years old with oral cavity squamous cell carcinoma. This chain's CDR3 is CASKRTGGMSGELFF. Here the CDR3 DNA reads TGTGCCAGTAAGAGGACAGGGGGTATGTCCGGGGAGCTGTTTTTT.